What follows are 21 T cell receptor beta chains derived from one specimen sequenced in a study of patients and donors after allogeneic stem cell transplantation. TCRdb ran MiXCR on the RT-PCR reads and lists one entry per CDR3 protein. The table records about 16,000 distinct CDR3 sequences, about 30% of them present only once. Sequencing was done on a sample of blood, either unsorted or a sorted T cell fraction (not recorded which). These TCRs come from a human donor who was either an allogeneic HSCT recipient or a stem cell or donor lymphocyte infusion donor (not recorded which). It is not recorded whose cells these are; they may come from a transplant donor.

The chain links TRBV7-2 to TRBJ1-3; D is unresolved. This CDR3 contains 15 residues. The germline V and J ends were trimmed by 5 bases and 4 bases, with 15 bases remaining between them. Germline CDR1 and CDR2: SGHTA and FQGNSA. The CDR3 DNA is TGTGCCAGCAGCCTTGGGTTGGGGAACGGAAACACCATATATTTT. Translation: CASSLGLGNGNTIYF.

The chain couples TRBV29-1 to TRBJ2-3, with TRBD1 matching 7 bases. CDR3 length equals 14 residues. Germline V gives CDR1 SQVTM, CDR2 ANQGSEA. The V segment lost 6 bases and the J segment 3 bases; nucleotides outside the gene matches: 9. The CDR3 DNA reads TGCAGCGTGGAGCCTCCGGGACAGACAGATACGCAGTATTTT. Translated: CSVEPPGQTDTQYF.

The chain employs TRBV18 and TRBJ2-7, with D possibly TRBD1 on 6 matching bases. The germline V gene has CDR1 KGHSH and CDR2 LQKENI. This CDR3 has 13 amino acids. V shed 6 bases and J shed 1 base, with 10 bases lying between them. The CDR3 here is CASSLQGSYEQYF. CDR3 DNA: TGTGCCAGCTCCCTACAGGGATCCTACGAGCAGTACTTC.

The gene calls are TRBV7-6 and TRBJ1-5; no reliable D call. Per germline, CDR1 SGHVS and CDR2 FNYEAQ. V was shortened by 1 base and J by 3 bases, with 16 bases between the two germline ends. The CDR3 has 17 residues. The CDR3 here is CASSLEPFYSDNQPQHF. The CDR3 region has the DNA TGTGCCAGCAGCTTAGAGCCCTTTTACAGCGACAATCAGCCCCAGCATTTT.

The chain combines TRBV5-6 with TRBJ2-5, with D possibly being TRBD2 (7 bases). V lost 1 base to trimming and J lost 3 bases, with 16 bases between them. Looked up from germline, CDR1 is SGHDT and CDR2 is YYEEEE. The CDR3 has 16 residues. The CDR3 sequence: CASSLLGGPEEETQYF. CDR3 coding DNA: TGTGCCAGCAGCTTGCTCGGGGGGCCCGAAGAAGAGACCCAGTACTTC.

The V call is TRBV10-3, the J call TRBJ1-5; D ambiguous. This CDR3 comprises 14 residues. The V end was cut by 4 bases, the J end by 9 bases, with 16 bases between. The germline V gene has CDR1 ENHRY and CDR2 SYGVKD. CDR3 coding DNA: TGTGCCATCAGTGGATCGTCAGTTAATGGGCCCCAGCATTTT. It yields the protein CAISGSSVNGPQHF.

The table lists this clonotype with many counts. The V gene is TRBV20-1, the J gene TRBJ1-6, with a tentative D call TRBD1 (6 bases). The CDR3 consists of 13 residues. Trimming removed 6 bases from V and 9 bases from J, with 15 bases in between. Germline CDR1 reads DFQATT; CDR2 reads SNEGSKA (reference sequence). The CDR3 DNA is TGCAGTGCGAGGGGGGATTCTCCTTCACCCCTCCACTTT. It is translated as CSARGDSPSPLHF.

A few counts support this clonotype. V gene TRBV10-3 combines with J gene TRBJ1-2; weak D call: TRBD1 (6 bases). The length of the CDR3 is 14 residues. Germline values: CDR1 ENHRY, CDR2 SYGVKD. Trimming pared 6 bases from V and 2 bases from J, leaving 13 bases between. Written as DNA, the CDR3 is TGTGCCATCAGCCGTGCCCAGGGGAACTATGGCTACACCTTC. It encodes CAISRAQGNYGYTF.

CDR3 in amino acids: CATIEVAYEQYF. CDR3 DNA sequence: TGTGCCACCATCGAGGTCGCCTACGAGCAGTACTTC. The chain carries TRBV24-1 and TRBJ2-7; no firm D call. CDR1 KGHDR and CDR2 SFDVKD come from the germline V gene. This CDR3 spans 12 amino acids. V was clipped by 8 bases and J by 2 bases, with 9 bases between them.

The chain carries TRBV20-1 and TRBJ2-3; D ambiguous. The CDR3 runs to 14 residues. The germline gives CDR1 DFQATT, CDR2 SNEGSKA (reference sequence). V shed 0 bases and J shed 0 bases, with 7 bases lying between them. The CDR3 reads CSAREGSSTDTQYF. The CDR3 nucleotides are TGCAGTGCTAGAGAGGGGTCTAGCACAGATACGCAGTATTTT.

J is TRBJ2-4 and V is TRBV29-1; TRBD1 matches at 10 bases. CDR1 is SQVTM and CDR2 is ANQGSEA in the germline V gene. V shed 7 bases, J shed 7 bases, and the junction held 4 bases outside the gene matches. This CDR3 is built from 12 residues. The CDR3 region is CSGRTGGNIQYF. The CDR3 coding sequence is TGCAGCGGGCGGACAGGGGGGAACATTCAGTACTTC.

This chain uses TRBV4-1 with TRBJ1-3, with D possibly matching TRBD1 (5 bases). Germline V gene lookup returns CDR1 MGHRA and CDR2 YSYEKL. The CDR3 totals 18 residues. With 3 bases removed from V and 0 bases from J, the gap between germline ends came to 18 bases. The CDR3 reads CASSHSHRTRRSGNTIYF. CDR3 bases: TGCGCCAGCAGCCACTCACACAGGACCCGGCGCTCTGGAAACACCATATATTTT.

This chain joins TRBV5-1 and TRBJ2-3, with 9 positions matching TRBD1. This CDR3 region has 14 residues. Unmatched junction bases numbered 7, after V lost 8 bases and J lost 3 bases. Germline CDR1 is SGHRS and CDR2 is YFSETQ. CDR3 DNA: TGCGCCAGTCGGACAGGGGTGATGACAGATACGCAGTATTTT. Its translation: CASRTGVMTDTQYF. The full variable domain, with the rest looked up from reference TRBV5-1 and TRBJ2-3, is KAGVTQTPRYLIKTRGQQVTLSCSPISGHRSVSWYQQTPGQGLQFLFEYFSETQRNKGNFPGRFSGRQFSNSRSEMNVSTLELGDSALYLCASRTGVMTDTQYFGPGTRLTVL.

This clonotype was seen only a few times. This chain joins TRBV29-1 and TRBJ1-1; D not resolved. V lost 3 bases, J lost 0 bases, and 8 bases lay in between. The CDR3 covers 13 residues. Germline-derived CDR1 and CDR2 are SQVTM and ANQGSEA. CDR3 protein: CSVEGGVNTEAFF. CDR3 in DNA: TGCAGCGTTGAGGGCGGGGTGAACACTGAAGCTTTCTTT. Based on the CDR3 plus reference TRBV29-1 and TRBJ1-1, the full variable domain is SAVISQKPSRDICQRGTSLTIQCQVDSQVTMMFWYRQQPGQSLTLIATANQGSEATYESGFVIDKFPISRPNLTFSTLTVSNMSPEDSSIYLCSVEGGVNTEAFFGQGTRLTVV.

J is TRBJ1-5 and V is TRBV7-8; possibly TRBD1 for D (6 bases). V was clipped by 3 bases and J by 6 bases, with 18 bases between them. CDR1 is SGHVS and CDR2 is FQNEAQ in the germline V gene. CDR3 length: 16 amino acids. CDR3 sequence: CASSLLPQGRTQPQHF. CDR3 nucleotides: TGTGCCAGCAGCTTGCTACCCCAGGGGAGGACTCAGCCCCAGCATTTT.

This clonotype was detected a few times. J is TRBJ1-6 and V is TRBV7-9; 7 bases fit TRBD1. The CDR3 totals 14 residues. Looked up from germline, CDR1 is SEHNR and CDR2 is FQNEAQ (reference sequence). V lost 1 base, J lost 9 bases, and 3 bases stayed unmatched. CDR3: CASSLVGGRSPLHF. CDR3 bases: TGTGCCAGCAGCTTAGTAGGGGGCCGTTCACCCCTCCACTTT.

This sequence joins TRBV19 and TRBJ2-7, with D unclear. The CDR3 contains 11 residues. CDR1 and CDR2 from the germline V gene are LNHDA and SQIVND (reference sequence). V lost 10 bases and J lost 3, with 10 bases in between. The CDR3 DNA follows: TGTGCCACAACCGATCTCTACGAGCAGTACTTC. Protein sequence: CATTDLYEQYF.

This chain connects TRBV7-3 to TRBJ2-5; no clear D gene. Germline CDR1 SGHTA, CDR2 FQGTGA. Trimming left V 3 bases short and J 7 bases short, with 12 bases between. CDR3 length: 13 residues. The CDR3 spells CASSLPPMLTQYF. CDR3 coding DNA: TGTGCCAGCAGCTTGCCTCCTATGTTGACCCAGTACTTC.

The genes are TRBV4-1 and TRBJ1-3; 7 positions agree with TRBD1. V dropped 6 bases and J dropped 6; count of bases not matched to a gene: 11. Germline assignment: CDR1 MGHRA and CDR2 YSYEKL. The CDR3 is 15 residues long. CDR3 residues: CASRPTGDLTNTIYF. The DNA for the CDR3 is TGCGCCAGCAGACCAACAGGGGACCTGACAAACACCATATATTTT.

This clonotype occurred a few times. The chain combines TRBV5-1 with TRBJ1-5, with D tentatively TRBD1 (5 bases). Germline V gene sequence: CDR1 SGHRS, CDR2 YFSETQ. V lost 5 bases and J 0 bases, leaving 12 bases between the germline ends. The CDR3 spans 15 residues. The CDR3 protein is CASRSAGYSNQPQHF. The CDR3 DNA follows: TGCGCCAGCAGGTCAGCAGGGTATAGCAATCAGCCCCAGCATTTT.

This sequence joins TRBV7-2 and TRBJ1-3; D is undetermined. Trimming pared 4 bases from V and 4 bases from J, leaving 8 bases between. CDR1 and CDR2 (germline): SGHTA, FQGNSA. The CDR3 is 13 amino acids. CDR3 residues: CASSSSRGNTIYF. As DNA, the CDR3 is TGTGCCAGCAGCTCGAGTAGGGGAAACACCATATATTTT.